This T cell receptor (beta chain) emerged from a study of T-cell memory formation after mild COVID-19. The CDR3 is 12 residues long. Trimming shortened V by 5 bases and J by 5 bases, and 9 bases separated the two germline ends. Germline loops: CDR1 ENHRY, CDR2 SYGVKD. MiXCR, run by TCRdb on the 5' RACE reads, gives a single entry per CDR3 protein. Of 470,000 or so distinct CDR3 sequences in the sample, approximately 19% were seen once. This clonotype was observed a few times. As yet, its antigen is unknown. Study observations and caveats: The study found contracting CD4+ clones mainly in CM and EM and contracting CD8+ clones in EMRA.

The V gene is TRBV10-3, the J gene TRBJ2-5; tentative D call: TRBD1 (6 bases). This clonotype was sampled from a man aged 18 to 30 who had mild COVID-19 (a few samples of this study predate the infection). Cell type and time point are not known. The sample taken for sequencing was PBMCs or a T cell subset sorted from them (not recorded which). This CDR3 is CAISLGGETQYF. DNA of the CDR3: TGTGCCATCAGTCTAGGGGGTGAGACCCAGTACTTC.